The 27 T cell receptor delta chains in this list originate from one sample, sequenced in a study of γδ T cells in repeated Plasmodium falciparum infection. Gammadelta T cells were flow-sorted from PBMC into Vgamma9/Vdelta2+ and Vdelta2-negative populations for bulk analysis. TCRdb called clones from the multiplex PCR reads again using CATT. The data hold roughly 93,000 delta-chain clones, with 1.4% observed a single time. Sequencing was done on a sample of gamma-delta T cells from blood. The origin of the receptors is a pool of human donors (malaria-infected and uninfected, not separated).

In this sample, this clone turned up many times. This chain links TRDV2 with TRDJ1; 11 nucleotides align to TRDD3. TCRdb carries no J gene annotation; the J gene was assigned here by matching the DNA with germline. The CDR3 covers 19 residues. Unmatched junction bases numbered 14, after V lost 0 bases and J lost 3 bases. Germline CDR1 and CDR2: GEAIGNYY and EKD. This CDR3 reads CACDTVPELGDTFADKLIF. The DNA of the CDR3 is TGTGCCTGTGACACCGTCCCCGAGCTGGGGGATACCTTTGCCGATAAACTCATCTTT.

This clone was detected a few times. The protein recorded in TCRdb matches a much larger clone and deviates from this DNA's translation at residue 15, suggesting a read error; the protein here is obtained by translating the DNA. The chain recombines TRDV2 with TRDJ1; 11 bases are a match to TRDD3. No J gene is reported in TCRdb; it was inferred here by comparing the DNA with germline. V lost 0 bases, J lost 1 base, and 18 bases stayed unmatched. Germline V gene lookup returns CDR1 GEAIGNYY and CDR2 EKD. The length of the CDR3 is 21 residues. CDR3 nucleotide sequence: TGTGCCTGTGACACCCTCACCTTATCTGTACTGGGGGATAATTGCACCGATAAACTCATCTTT. Translation: CACDTLTLSVLGDNCTDKLIF.

This clone has just a few counts. This DNA's translation and the protein TCRdb lists, from a much larger clone, do not match at residue 14, likely due to a read error; the protein shown is translated from the DNA. No J gene was assigned, while the V gene was called as TRDV1; the table names TRDD3, a call not compared with the DNA. This CDR3 comprises 15 residues. Germline CDR1 and CDR2: TSWWSYY and QGS. The CDR3 DNA reads as TGTGCTCTTGGGGATAACTACGGGGAAACCGATAAACTCACCTTT. Translation gives CALGDNYGETDKLTF.

The genes are TRDV2 and TRDJ1, with D possibly matching TRDD3 (5 bases). The J gene is absent in TCRdb and was assigned here via DNA matching to germline. V dropped 1 base and J dropped 6 bases, with 17 bases sitting between them. Germline CDR1 is GEAIGNYY and CDR2 is EKD. The CDR3 consists of 15 residues. CDR3 region: CACDTWAIRANKLIF. In DNA form, the CDR3 reads TGTGCCTGTGACACTTGGGCCATACGAGCCAATAAACTCATCTTT.

As concerns this clone: TCRdb's entry gives the protein of a much larger clone, which mismatches this DNA's translation at residue 12, likely from a read error; the protein reported here is translated from the DNA. The chain is built from TRDV1 and TRDJ1, with 13 nucleotides matching TRDD3. TCRdb carries no J gene annotation; the J gene was assigned here by matching the DNA with germline. Per germline, CDR1 TSWWSYY and CDR2 QGS. The V segment lost 0 bases and the J segment 0 bases; nucleotides outside the gene matches: 34. This CDR3 has 28 residues. The CDR3 reads CALGELSHGFLKEPYWGIRRAYTDKLIF. The CDR3, as DNA: TGTGCTCTTGGGGAACTTAGTCATGGGTTCCTAAAGGAGCCGTACTGGGGGATACGTAGGGCGTACACCGATAAACTCATCTTT.

This clone was seen only a few times. V gene TRDV1 combines with J gene TRDJ1; 10 nucleotides match TRDD3. Germline V gene sequence: CDR1 TSWWSYY, CDR2 QGS. The CDR3 has 21 residues. V lost 4 bases to trimming and J lost 0 bases; unmatched junction nucleotides: 20. The CDR3 DNA reads TGTGCTCTTGGGGCCCTTGACATTATTACTGGGGGATCCTTGTACACCGATAAACTCATCTTT. It codes for CALGALDIITGGSLYTDKLIF.

To note about this clone: The protein TCRdb gives is from a much larger clone and does not agree with this DNA's translation at residue 12, likely a read error; the protein shown here comes from the DNA. The chain combines TRDV2 with TRDJ1; 9 positions agree with TRDD3. As TCRdb names no J gene, one was assigned here on the basis of a DNA match to germline. Germline V gives CDR1 GEAIGNYY, CDR2 EKD. The V and J ends lost 0 bases and 9 bases, in that order; junction bases with no gene match: 13. The CDR3 has 16 amino acids. CDR3 bases: TGTGCCTGTGACACCCTTCCCCACCTGGGGGATGATGAACTCATCTTT. It translates to CACDTLPHLGDDELIF.

This clone was seen more than once but under ten times. TCRdb pairs this DNA with a much larger clone's protein that differs at residue 20, likely a read error; the protein shown was translated from the DNA. The chain is built from TRDV1 and TRDJ1; 10 nucleotides align to TRDD3. The germline V gene has CDR1 TSWWSYY and CDR2 QGS. The CDR3 runs 24 residues. The ends lost 2 bases at V and 6 bases at J; junction bases unmatched: 33. Written as DNA, the CDR3 is TGTGCTCTTGGGGAAGGCAGGAGCCTTCTTAAGTACTGGGGGATCAAAAATCTCAACTATAAACTCATCTTT. It specifies CALGEGRSLLKYWGIKNLNYKLIF.

There are many counts of this clone. A much larger clone differs from this one at a single base, so this may be a read error. This same CDR3 is encoded by further DNA sequences in the sample. This chain joins TRDV1 and TRDJ1; 8 bases are a match to TRDD3. The germline gives CDR1 TSWWSYY, CDR2 QGS. This CDR3 comprises 23 residues. The CDR3 spells CALGELLWATGGWGIFYTDKLIF. The CDR3 coding sequence is TGTGCCCTTGGGGAACTTCTCTGGGCAACTGGTGGTTGGGGGATTTTTTACACCGATAAACTCATCTTT.

Comment on this clone: Since a far larger clone is one base different, this is likely a read error. The DNA is left out, because the CDR3 cannot be placed on it with certainty; the CDR3 is given as TCRdb lists it. At the DNA level, this CDR3 is encoded by other sequences in the same sample as well. The J segment was not called; the V segment is TRDV1; the D call TRDD3 from the table was never checked on the DNA. Germline CDR1 and CDR2: TSWWSYY and QGS. The CDR3 region is 19 residues in length, termini included. The CDR3 spells CALGERVIFRRTGDWELIF.

On this clone: The amino acid sequence in TCRdb belongs to a much larger clone and departs from this DNA's translation at residue 17, likely a sequencing read error; the sequence shown is translated from the DNA. The V gene call is TRDV2, and the J gene call is absent; TRDD3 was called by the table and not checked on the DNA. The CDR3 loop spans 18 amino acids. The V gene's germline CDR1 is GEAIGNYY and CDR2 EKD. The DNA of the CDR3 is TGTGCCTGTGTTCCGCGTTGGGGGATACGCGGATACACCGATAAACTCACCTTT. The encoded protein is CACVPRWGIRGYTDKLTF.

This clone turned up a few times. The gene calls are TRDV1 and TRDJ1; 9 bases fit TRDD3. TCRdb carries no J gene annotation; the J gene was assigned here by matching the DNA with germline. The CDR3 runs to 18 residues. The germline CDR1 and CDR2 sequences are TSWWSYY and QGS. Trimming removed 1 base from V and 2 bases from J; junction bases left unmatched: 11. The CDR3 protein is CALGEPCGDTRRTDKLIF. The CDR3 DNA reads as TGTGCTCTTGGGGAACCCTGCGGGGATACGAGAAGGACCGATAAACTCATCTTT.

Many counts were recorded for this clone. The chain combines TRDV2 with TRDJ1; 8 bases fit TRDD3. The CDR3 sequence is 18 residues long. Germline lookup yields CDR1 GEAIGNYY and CDR2 EKD. Losses at the gene ends were 3 bases for V and 0 bases for J; bases not matched to a gene: 14. Here the CDR3 reads CACDPVRGGSKYTDKLIF. The DNA for the CDR3 is TGTGCCTGTGACCCAGTACGTGGGGGATCGAAGTACACCGATAAACTCATCTTT.

This clone was seen ten or more times. The protein TCRdb lists belongs to a much larger clone and differs from this DNA's translation at residue 3, which points to a read error; the protein shown is made from the DNA. The chain recombines TRDV2 with TRDJ3, with 12 bases matching TRDD3. CDR1 and CDR2 (germline): GEAIGNYY, EKD. CDR3 size: 17 residues. The CDR3 sequence is CARDILGDTWDTRQMFF. The CDR3, as DNA: TGTGCCCGTGACATACTGGGGGATACTTGGGACACCCGACAGATGTTTTTC.

This clone has just a few counts. The TCRdb protein comes from a much larger clone and disagrees with this DNA's translation at residue 8, likely due to a read error; the protein given here is derived from the DNA. V and J are TRDV1 and TRDJ1, with 9 bases that match TRDD3. The germline V gene encodes CDR1 TSWWSYY and CDR2 QGS. The V and J ends lost 2 bases and 6 bases, in that order; junction bases with no gene match: 10. The CDR3 is 16 residues long. The CDR3 region is CALGEFPVGDIYKLIF. Here the CDR3 DNA reads TGTGCTCTTGGGGAATTCCCAGTGGGGGATATATATAAACTCATCTTT.

Turning to this clone: TCRdb's protein, taken from a much larger clone, differs from this DNA's translation at residue 12, likely owing to a read error; the protein displayed comes from the DNA. The rearrangement joins TRDV2 to TRDJ1; TRDD3 matches 9 bases. Germline assignment: CDR1 GEAIGNYY and CDR2 EKD. This CDR3 region has 16 residues. CDR3 nucleotide sequence: TGTGCCTGTGACGGACTGGGGGAGCTGTACACCGGTAAACTCATCTTT. Its protein is CACDGLGELYTGKLIF.

As regards this clone: Translating this DNA gives a protein that differs at residue 14 from the TCRdb one, which belongs to a much larger clone; a read error is likely, and the protein shown is this translation. CDR3 region: CACDTLGDFTLSWGTRQMFF. The CDR3 bases are TGTGCCTGTGACACTCTGGGGGACTTCACCCTCTCCTGGGGCACCCGACAGATGTTTTTC. This rearrangement joins TRDV2 to TRDJ3, with 8 bases aligning to TRDD3. The J gene, not given by TCRdb, was assigned here from a germline match of the nucleotide sequence. The CDR3 covers 20 residues. The germline CDR1 and CDR2 sequences are GEAIGNYY and EKD.

This clone was counted only a few times. This likely reflects a read error, since a far larger clone is one base away. This specimen includes other DNA sequences encoding the same CDR3. V and J are TRDV2 and TRDJ2; possible D gene TRDD3, 6 bases. No J gene was available from TCRdb, and it was assigned here by a germline match of the DNA. The germline gives CDR1 GEAIGNYY, CDR2 EKD. The CDR3 is 14 residues long. CDR3 sequence: CACDTITGTAQLFF. CDR3 sequence (DNA): TGTGCCTGTGACACCATTACTGGGACAGCGCAACTCTTCTTT.

On this clone itself: The TCRdb protein comes from a much larger clone and disagrees with this DNA's translation at residue 19, likely due to a read error; the protein given here is derived from the DNA. CDR3 amino acids: CALESPRRPLLKTNRLTVHTDKLIF. DNA for the CDR3: TGTGCTCTTGAGTCCCCGAGGCGACCTCTTTTGAAGACAAACCGACTTACTGTGCACACCGATAAACTCATCTTT. J is TRDJ1 and V is TRDV1; D ambiguous. As TCRdb names no J gene, one was assigned here on the basis of a DNA match to germline. Germline V gene data show CDR1 as TSWWSYY and CDR2 as QGS. Trimming took 7 bases from V and 0 from J, leaving 45 bases between them. The CDR3 is made up of 25 amino acids.

In this sample, this clone turned up a few times. The TCRdb protein comes from a much larger clone and disagrees with this DNA's translation at residue 20, likely due to a read error; the protein given here is derived from the DNA. The J gene went uncalled, whereas the V gene is TRDV1; the D segment call TRDD3 is taken from the table without a DNA check. This CDR3 contains 21 residues. The germline V gene has CDR1 TSWWSYY and CDR2 QGS. The CDR3 loop is CALGEPAPHWGIMRNTDKLTF. CDR3 coding DNA: TGTGCTCTTGGGGAACCTGCGCCCCACTGGGGGATAATGCGCAACACCGATAAACTCACCTTT.

The table lists this clone with many counts. The rearrangement uses TRDV1 and TRDJ1; possible D gene TRDD3, 5 bases. The CDR3 spans 17 residues. V was cut by 6 bases and J by 0 bases, with 20 bases left in between. In germline, CDR1 is TSWWSYY, CDR2 QGS. CDR3 nucleotides: TGTGCTCTTGGTTCAACTGCGGGGAGGCTATACACCGATAAACTCATCTTT. Residues: CALGSTAGRLYTDKLIF.

The table lists this clone with many counts. Additional DNA sequences in this sample encode the identical CDR3. In DNA form, the CDR3 reads TGTGCTCTTGGTGTAAACCCGCCTTCCGACGACCAATGTGGGATACGCACCGATAAACTCATCTTT. It is translated as CALGVNPPSDDQCGIRTDKLIF. The chain recombines TRDV1 with TRDJ1; TRDD3 matches at 8 bases. Trimming took 6 bases from V and 1 from J; bases not matched to a gene: 28. The CDR3 is made up of 22 amino acids. Per germline, CDR1 TSWWSYY and CDR2 QGS.

This clone appeared a few times. TCRdb's protein, taken from a much larger clone, differs from this DNA's translation at residue 11, likely owing to a read error; the protein displayed comes from the DNA. The V gene is TRDV3, the J gene TRDJ1, with D possibly TRDD3 on 5 matching bases. In the absence of a J gene in TCRdb, the DNA was matched to germline to assign it here. This CDR3 has 14 residues. Germline lookup yields CDR1 TVYSNPD and CDR2 GDNSRS (reference sequence). The CDR3 sequence is CAFGTGRYTDELIF. The CDR3 nucleotides are TGTGCCTTCGGTACTGGTCGGTACACCGATGAACTCATCTTT.

This clone is classed as medium-sized. At the DNA level, this CDR3 is encoded by other sequences in the same sample as well. Here the CDR3 reads CALGDVPSAGELSLIF. The CDR3 DNA is TGTGCTCTTGGGGATGTTCCTTCCGCCGGGGAACTCTCACTCATCTTT. The chain is built from TRDV1 and TRDJ1; D is perhaps TRDD2 (6 bases). V was cut by 3 bases and J by 10 bases, with 24 bases left in between. Germline V gene lookup returns CDR1 TSWWSYY and CDR2 QGS. CDR3 length: 16 amino acids.

This clone showed up many times. A read error likely explains why the TCRdb protein, taken from a much larger clone, differs from this DNA's translation at residue 6; the protein shown is translated from the DNA. The chain recombines TRDV1 with TRDJ1, with D maybe TRDD3 (5 bases). V lost 3 bases to trimming and J lost 1 base, with 15 bases between them. This CDR3 has 16 residues. Germline V CDR1 and CDR2: TSWWSYY, QGS. The CDR3 reads CALGDIRGEVTDKLIF. The DNA of the CDR3 is TGTGCTCTTGGGGACATACGAGGGGAAGTCACCGATAAACTCATCTTT.

This clone was seen a handful of times. TCRdb shows a much larger clone's protein in place of this DNA's translation, and the two differ at residue 3, likely through a read error; the protein shown is translated from the DNA. CDR3 region: CASDTVGLGGYAANRVSETTDKLIF. The CDR3 DNA is TGTGCCAGTGACACCGTCGGTCTGGGGGGATACGCGGCGAACCGCGTATCCGAGACCACCGATAAACTCATCTTT. This chain links TRDV2 with TRDJ1, with 10 bases lining up with TRDD3. The J gene is not listed in TCRdb, so it was assigned here from a DNA match to germline. The CDR3 runs to 25 residues. CDR1 and CDR2 from the germline V gene are GEAIGNYY and EKD.

This clone has only a few counts. A read error likely explains why the TCRdb protein, taken from a much larger clone, differs from this DNA's translation at residue 18; the protein shown is translated from the DNA. The chain couples TRDV1 to TRDJ1; 9 bases match TRDD3. The ends lost 2 bases at V and 6 bases at J; junction bases unmatched: 28. CDR1 is TSWWSYY and CDR2 is QGS in the germline V gene. The CDR3 spans 22 residues. The CDR3 loop reads CALGEESRRRELGELFGHKLIF. In DNA, the CDR3 is TGTGCTCTTGGGGAAGAGAGTCGGCGGCGGGAACTGGGGGAGCTCTTTGGTCATAAACTCATCTTT.